This TCR beta chain was identified in a study of cytotoxic CD8 clonotypes in ibrutinib-treated CLL. The data were produced by immunoSEQ multiplex PCR, yet TCRdb's version contains in-frame clones alone and is incomplete. This table has 12,000 or so clones, around 82% appearing once. The germline gives CDR1 SGHNT, CDR2 YYREEE (reference sequence). CDR3 length equals 15 residues. Trimming cost V 4 bases and J 3 bases; bases outside gene matches: 4. The specimen was PBMCs, collected at disease progression, from a patient treated with ibrutinib. The chain has TRBV5-4 and TRBJ2-1; 10 bases line up with TRBD2. The sequence was obtained from a human donor with chronic lymphocytic leukemia. The CDR3 protein is CASSGLAGVYNEQFF. CDR3 bases: TGTGCCAGCAGCGGCCTAGCGGGAGTCTACAATGAGCAGTTCTTC.